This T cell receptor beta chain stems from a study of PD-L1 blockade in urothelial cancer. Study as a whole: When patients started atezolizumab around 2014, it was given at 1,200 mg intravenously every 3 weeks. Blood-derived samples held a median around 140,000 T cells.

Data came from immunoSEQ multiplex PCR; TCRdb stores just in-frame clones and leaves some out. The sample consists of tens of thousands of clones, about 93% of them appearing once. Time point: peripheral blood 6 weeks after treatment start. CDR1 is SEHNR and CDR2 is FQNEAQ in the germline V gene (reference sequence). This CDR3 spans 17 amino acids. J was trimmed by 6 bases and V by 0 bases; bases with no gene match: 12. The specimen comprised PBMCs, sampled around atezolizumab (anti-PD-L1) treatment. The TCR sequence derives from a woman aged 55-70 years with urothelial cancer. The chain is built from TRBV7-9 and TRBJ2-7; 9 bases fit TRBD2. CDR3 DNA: TGTGCCAGCAGCTTAGCGGCGGGGGGGCCTGCAGACGGCGAGCAGTACTTC. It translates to CASSLAAGGPADGEQYF.